This T cell receptor (beta chain) stems from a study of blood T cell repertoires in COVID-19. Method: immunoSEQ multiplex PCR; TCRdb's copy keeps in-frame clones and lacks some. The profile shows under 350,000 clones, over 75% of them singletons. Between the trimmed V and J ends, which lost 1 base and 2 bases, there was a span of 13 bases. The V gene's germline CDR1 is SGHRS and CDR2 YFSETQ. The CDR3 runs 16 residues. The rearrangement links TRBV5-1 to TRBJ2-1; possibly TRBD2 for D (6 bases). Sequenced: peripheral blood. The sequence derives from a human donor in a cohort sampled during active COVID-19. For the CDR3, the DNA is TGCGCCAGCAGCTTGTTTGCGGGAAGACCCTACAATGAGCAGTTCTTC. It specifies CASSLFAGRPYNEQFF.